One and the same sample provided the 5 T cell receptor beta chains below, sequenced in a study of beta chain features in type 1 diabetes. Expressed TCRB transcripts were sequenced after all isolated RNA was converted to cDNA. TCRdb's copy holds only in-frame clones and misses some; the assay was immunoSEQ multiplex PCR. The table includes under 200,000 clones, about 9.8% detected once. The sequenced sample consisted of central memory CD4+ T cells from blood. The receptor set was obtained from a woman in her late teens or twenties in good health.

This clone was detected only a few times. The rearrangement uses TRBV2 and TRBJ1-2, with 8 bases that match TRBD1. The V and J ends lost 3 bases and 6 bases, in that order; junction bases with no gene match: 3. The CDR3 contains 13 residues. Germline-derived CDR1 and CDR2 are SNHLY and FYNNEI. The CDR3 DNA sequence: TGTGCCAGCAGTGAGACAGGGGCGAATGGCTACACCTTC. It translates to CASSETGANGYTF. The whole variable domain, remainder taken from reference TRBV2 and TRBJ1-2, is EPEVTQTPSHQVTQMGQEVILRCVPISNHLYFYWYRQILGQKVEFLVSFYNNEISEKSEIFDDQFSVERPDGSNFTLKIRSTKLEDSAMYFCASSETGANGYTFGSGTRLTVV.

Only a few counts were recorded for this clone. This chain connects TRBV30 to TRBJ1-4; D uncertain. In germline, CDR1 is GTSNPN, CDR2 SVGIG (reference sequence). The V and J ends lost 6 bases and 8 bases respectively, with 10 bases between them. CDR3 length equals 11 residues. CDR3 amino acids: CACSQNEKLFF. CDR3 bases: TGTGCCTGCTCACAGAACGAAAAACTGTTTTTT.

This rearrangement joins TRBV30 to TRBJ2-1, with 7 bases fitting TRBD1. V lost 5 bases and J lost 10; bases outside the gene matches: 8. Germline CDR1 reads GTSNPN; CDR2 reads SVGIG (reference sequence). The CDR3 has 12 amino acids. CDR3 in DNA: TGTGCCTGGGCACCCTCCAGGGGGGAGCAGTTCTTC. It translates to CAWAPSRGEQFF. The variable domain in full, completed from reference TRBV30 and TRBJ2-1, reads SQTIHQWPATLVQPVGSPLSLECTVEGTSNPNLYWYRQAAGRGLQLLFYSVGIGQISSEVPQNLSASRPQDRQFILSSKKLLLSDSGFYLCAWAPSRGEQFFGPGTRLTVL.

This clone turned up a few times. V gene TRBV2 combines with J gene TRBJ1-1, with D perhaps TRBD1 (5 bases). CDR3 length: 15 residues. Germline CDR1 SNHLY, CDR2 FYNNEI. Trimming stripped 1 base from V and 1 base from J, with 10 bases between. The CDR3 region has the DNA TGTGCCAGCAGTGAAGAAGGAGGGGCGAACACTGAAGCTTTCTTT. Protein product: CASSEEGGANTEAFF.

This clone was recorded a few times. The chain has TRBV5-1 and TRBJ1-2; D not resolved. The germline CDR1 and CDR2 sequences are SGHRS and YFSETQ. V was clipped by 0 bases and J by 7 bases, with 16 bases between them. The CDR3 runs 15 residues. In nucleotides, the CDR3 is TGCGCCAGCAGCTTGGCCTTCAGTGCCCTTGGTGGCTACACCTTC. This gives the protein CASSLAFSALGGYTF.